The 15 T cell receptor beta chains presented below share a single source sample, sequenced in a study of blood T cell repertoires in COVID-19 (dated by TCRdb to about 2020). Libraries were built with the immunoSEQ multiplex PCR assay. What TCRdb holds here is the immuneACCESS table cut down to in-frame rearrangements. Part of the clones is not present; checked against another copy, under half of the missing clones reflect an unresolved V gene, and the others are unexplained. The table for this sample lists roughly 220,000 clones; roughly 76% of them were counted only once. The ten largest account for around 7.5% of the sample. The source material was peripheral blood. The origin of the receptors is a woman aged 80 or over with COVID-19, enrolled during active disease.

This chain joins TRBV11-2 and TRBJ1-3; 7 bases fit TRBD1. V dropped 3 bases and J dropped 0; count of bases not matched to a gene: 5. Germline V gene lookup returns CDR1 SGHAT and CDR2 FQNNGV. This CDR3 comprises 16 residues. Written as DNA, the CDR3 is TGTGCCAGCAGCTTTCTGAACAGGGGCTCTGGAAACACCATATATTTT. Translation gives CASSFLNRGSGNTIYF. The variable domain in full, with the rest retrieved from reference TRBV11-2 and TRBJ1-3, is EAGVAQSPRYKIIEKRQSVAFWCNPISGHATLYWYQQILGQGPKLLIQFQNNGVVDDSQLPKDRFSAERLKGVDSTLKIQPAKLEDSAVYLCASSFLNRGSGNTIYFGEGSWLTVV.

The chain uses TRBV18 and TRBJ2-7; 9 bases agree with TRBD1. The J segment lost 2 bases and the V segment lost 6 bases, leaving 5 bases of the junction unmatched. The CDR3 loop spans 14 amino acids. Germline-derived CDR1 and CDR2 are KGHSH and LQKENI. The CDR3 nucleotides are TGTGCCAGCTCCCCCGGGACAGGGCCCTACGAGCAGTACTTC. Translation gives CASSPGTGPYEQYF.

This rearrangement joins TRBV5-1 to TRBJ1-4; 9 bases fit TRBD1. CDR1 is SGHRS and CDR2 is YFSETQ in the germline V gene. J was trimmed by 8 bases and V by 4 bases; bases with no gene match: 12. The CDR3 has 16 residues. CDR3 sequence: CASSPQPGQGNEKLFF. DNA of the CDR3: TGCGCCAGCAGCCCGCAACCGGGACAGGGTAACGAAAAACTGTTTTTT.

The chain couples TRBV10-2 to TRBJ1-2; no clear D gene. Trimming removed 3 bases from V and 4 bases from J, with 9 bases in between. The CDR3 has 13 amino acids. Germline V gene sequence: CDR1 WSHSY, CDR2 SAAADI. CDR3 residues: CASSEGRGYGYTF. Written as DNA, the CDR3 is TGCGCCAGCAGTGAAGGCCGGGGCTATGGCTACACCTTC.

The CDR3 here is CASSAGYGYTF. The CDR3 DNA reads TGTGCCAGCAGTGCAGGGTACGGCTACACCTTC. The chain has TRBV27 and TRBJ1-2; possibly TRBD1 for D (5 bases). In germline, CDR1 is MNHEY, CDR2 SMNVEV (reference sequence). The CDR3 sequence is 11 residues long. V lost 5 bases, J lost 8 bases, and 9 bases lay in between.

This chain links TRBV2 with TRBJ2-1; D perhaps matches TRBD1 (5 bases). The CDR3 has 11 residues. Germline-derived CDR1 and CDR2 are SNHLY and FYNNEI. Trimming took 7 bases from V and 7 from J, leaving 8 bases between them. The CDR3, as DNA: TGTGCCAGCAAAGGGGCTAATGAGCAGTTCTTC. It specifies CASKGANEQFF.

This chain connects TRBV21-1 to TRBJ2-5; the D call of TRBD1 is as the table states it, not checked on the DNA. TRBV21-1 is a pseudogene segment. The CDR3 length is 14 residues. As DNA, the CDR3 is TGTGCCAGCAGCACACAGGGGGCCATGGAGACCCAGTACTTC. Translated: CASSTQGAMETQYF.

The chain recombines TRBV4-2 with TRBJ1-6; tentatively, D is TRBD1 (6 bases). With 1 base removed from V and 6 bases from J, the gap between germline ends came to 16 bases. The CDR3 is made up of 17 amino acids. The germline CDR1 and CDR2 sequences are LGHNA and YNFKEQ. CDR3 loop: CASSQVWGRVGNSPLHF. The CDR3 nucleotides read TGTGCCAGCAGCCAAGTATGGGGGCGCGTAGGTAATTCACCCCTCCACTTT.

This chain links TRBV4-2 with TRBJ1-2, with unresolved D. Trimming shortened V by 4 bases and J by 6 bases, and 12 bases separated the two germline ends. Germline V CDR1 and CDR2: LGHNA, YNFKEQ. CDR3 length: 13 residues. CDR3 loop: CASSRKRENGYTF. The CDR3 region has the DNA TGTGCCAGCAGCCGAAAGAGGGAAAATGGCTACACCTTC.

This clone showed up just a few times. The chain employs TRBV3-1 (or the pseudogene TRBV3-2) and TRBJ1-2, with 10 positions matching TRBD1. The CDR3 has 15 residues. Germline V gene sequence: CDR1 LGHDT, CDR2 YNNKEL (reference sequence). Losses at the gene ends were 5 bases for V and 8 bases for J; bases not matched to a gene: 11. The CDR3 DNA follows: TGTGCCAGCAGCGCCCGACAGGGGGCAAGCGGGGGCTACACCTTC. Its protein product is CASSARQGASGGYTF.

This chain connects TRBV3-1 (or the pseudogene TRBV3-2) to TRBJ2-7, with 8 bases that match TRBD2. CDR3 size: 16 residues. Germline V gene lookup returns CDR1 LGHDT and CDR2 YNNKEL (reference sequence). The trim removed 0 bases at V and 0 bases at J, leaving 4 bases unmatched. The CDR3 region has the DNA TGTGCCAGCAGCCAAGATACGGGGGGGTCCTCCTACGAGCAGTACTTC. Translation gives CASSQDTGGSSYEQYF.

The chain links TRBV29-1 to TRBJ2-1, with D possibly TRBD2 on 6 matching bases. The CDR3 sequence is 13 residues long. The V and J ends lost 3 bases and 6 bases respectively, with 12 bases between them. Germline CDR1 is SQVTM and CDR2 is ANQGSEA. CDR3 sequence: CSVDGRPGNEQFF. In DNA, the CDR3 is TGCAGCGTTGATGGGAGGCCGGGCAATGAGCAGTTCTTC.

J is TRBJ1-4 and V is TRBV18, with D possibly being TRBD1 (6 bases). Germline V CDR1 and CDR2: KGHSH, LQKENI. The length of the CDR3 is 17 residues. V was cut by 1 base and J by 4 bases, with 16 bases left in between. In DNA form, the CDR3 reads TGTGCCAGCTCACCACTCACGCTGACAGGCGTTAATGAAAAACTGTTTTTT. This encodes CASSPLTLTGVNEKLFF. Together with reference TRBV18 and TRBJ1-4, the CDR3 gives the full variable domain: NAGVMQNPRHLVRRRGQEARLRCSPMKGHSHVYWYRQLPEEGLKFMVYLQKENIIDESGMPKERFSAEFPKEGPSILRIQQVVRGDSAAYFCASSPLTLTGVNEKLFFGSGTQLSVL.

The rearrangement uses TRBV6-6 and TRBJ1-1, with D unresolved. The ends were cut back, 2 bases at V and 0 bases at J, with 7 bases in the middle. The CDR3 runs to 14 residues. The V gene's germline CDR1 is MNHNY and CDR2 SVGAGI (reference sequence). For the CDR3, the DNA is TGTGCCAGCAGTTACAGGGAGATGAACACTGAAGCTTTCTTT. The encoded protein is CASSYREMNTEAFF.

The gene calls are TRBV3-1 (or the pseudogene TRBV3-2) and TRBJ2-7; 10 bases are shared with TRBD2. This CDR3 region has 14 residues. The germline V gene encodes CDR1 LGHDT and CDR2 YNNKEL (reference sequence). V was pared by 4 bases and J by 3 bases, with 3 bases of the junction left unmatched. DNA for the CDR3: TGTGCCAGCAGCCCCCTAGCGGGAGTCTACGAGCAGTACTTC. The encoded protein is CASSPLAGVYEQYF.